One and the same sample provided the 8 T cell receptor beta chains below, sequenced in a study of T cell repertoires in cytomegalovirus infection. Via MiXCR, TCRdb re-called the reads, giving one row per CDR3 protein. The sample lists under 500,000 distinct CDR3 sequences, roughly 46% seen once, with around 44% in the top ten. Antigens for these TCRs are unknown. The sample was cultured PBMCs, taken from culture after CMV antigen stimulation. These receptors originate from a human donor in good health (CMV status not recorded). Some clones in this sample may be carry-over from other donors' samples.

There are a few counts of this clonotype. The rearrangement links TRBV20-1 to TRBJ2-1, with TRBD2 matching 9 bases. V trimming: 0 bases; J trimming: 8 bases; junction bases outside the gene matches: 23. The CDR3 loop spans 20 amino acids. Germline assignment: CDR1 DFQATT and CDR2 SNEGSKA (reference sequence). CDR3 protein: CSARDFEGSGSSWEFDEQFF. Here the CDR3 DNA reads TGCAGTGCTAGAGATTTCGAAGGTAGCGGGAGTAGCTGGGAGTTCGATGAGCAGTTCTTC.

The chain links TRBV6-1 to TRBJ2-7; TRBD2 is a possible D gene (5 bases). This CDR3 has 16 residues. V was cut by 8 bases and J by 6 bases, with 26 bases left in between. Germline CDR1 is MNHNS and CDR2 is SASEGT. CDR3 sequence: CASRLRVGEPTFEQYF. DNA for the CDR3: TGTGCCAGCCGCCTACGGGTCGGGGAGCCAACGTTCGAGCAGTACTTC.

This chain connects TRBV10-3 to TRBJ2-7; D is undetermined. The length of the CDR3 is 13 residues. Trimming took off 3 bases at V and 3 bases at J, with 9 bases between the two ends. From germline, CDR1 is ENHRY and CDR2 SYGVKD. The CDR3 DNA reads as TGTGCCATCAGTGACCCCGACGGCTACGAGCAGTACTTC. This translates into CAISDPDGYEQYF.

V gene TRBV11-2 combines with J gene TRBJ2-1; the match to TRBD2 covers 9 bases. This CDR3 is built from 15 residues. Germline loops: CDR1 SGHAT, CDR2 FQNNGV. Trimming took 0 bases from V and 8 from J; bases not matched to a gene: 5. CDR3 sequence reads: CASSLDPSGTYEQFF. In nucleotides, the CDR3 is TGTGCCAGCAGCTTAGACCCTAGCGGGACCTATGAGCAGTTCTTC.

This clonotype has more than one count but fewer than ten. This rearrangement joins TRBV7-8 to TRBJ2-7; D perhaps matches TRBD1 (6 bases). V gave up 6 bases and J gave up 0 bases, with 15 bases separating them. Germline CDR1 reads SGHVS; CDR2 reads FQNEAQ. The CDR3 covers 15 residues. CDR3 DNA sequence: TGTGCCAGCAGAAAAGACAGGACCCGCTCCTACGAGCAGTACTTC. This gives the protein CASRKDRTRSYEQYF.

The table lists this clonotype with a count of one. J is TRBJ2-3 and V is TRBV10-1; D might be TRBD1 (6 bases). Trimming stripped 10 bases from V and 0 bases from J, with 26 bases between. The CDR3 sequence is 18 residues long. Looked up from germline, CDR1 is WNHNN and CDR2 is SYGVQD (reference sequence). The CDR3 region has the DNA TGCGCCACCAGGATGCCGAGTGGGACACCAACTAGCACAGATACGCAGTATTTT. It yields the protein CATRMPSGTPTSTDTQYF.

This clonotype has at least ten counts. This rearrangement joins TRBV7-8 to TRBJ2-7, with D hard to call. V was pared by 8 bases and J by 2 bases, with 16 bases between. Germline V gives CDR1 SGHVS, CDR2 FQNEAQ. The CDR3 totals 14 residues. The DNA for the CDR3 is TGTGCCAGCTGTGAGAGCCGGGCCCCCTACGAGCAGTACTTC. Translating gives CASCESRAPYEQYF.

The chain combines TRBV20-1 with TRBJ2-3; the match to TRBD2 covers 8 bases. Germline CDR1 and CDR2: DFQATT and SNEGSKA (reference sequence). Trimming took 5 bases from V and 4 from J; bases not matched to a gene: 2. The CDR3 consists of 12 residues. The CDR3 DNA reads TGCAGTGCTGGGCGGGGGGCAGATACGCAGTATTTT. It translates to CSAGRGADTQYF.